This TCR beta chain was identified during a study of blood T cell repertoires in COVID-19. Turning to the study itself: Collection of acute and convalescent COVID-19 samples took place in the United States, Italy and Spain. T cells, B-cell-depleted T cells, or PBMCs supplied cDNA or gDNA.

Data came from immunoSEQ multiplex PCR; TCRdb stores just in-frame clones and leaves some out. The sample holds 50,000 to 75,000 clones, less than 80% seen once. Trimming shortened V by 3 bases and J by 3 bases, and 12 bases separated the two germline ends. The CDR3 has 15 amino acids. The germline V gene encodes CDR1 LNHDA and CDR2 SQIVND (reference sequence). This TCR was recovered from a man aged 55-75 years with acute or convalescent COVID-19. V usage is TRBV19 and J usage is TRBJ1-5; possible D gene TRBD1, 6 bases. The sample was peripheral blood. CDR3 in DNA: TGTGCCAGTAGTATGGGACAAAAAAACAATCAGCCCCAGCATTTT. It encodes CASSMGQKNNQPQHF.